These 7 T cell receptor beta chains share one sample of origin, sequenced in a study of Ad26.COV2.S vaccination and SARS-CoV-2 variants. Only in-frame clones appear in the TCRdb table, and some are missing; sequencing was by immunoSEQ multiplex PCR. This sample yields 350,000 to 450,000 clones, of which around 87% are seen a single time; roughly 3.6% belongs to the top ten. The treatment is: some 19 received Ad26.COV2.S at low or high dose, single or two shots; about 5 received placebo; per-sample allocation not given. The samples date from day 63 after the first vaccine or placebo injection. The sequencing here drew on peripheral blood, taken in a trial of Ad26.COV2.S vaccine versus placebo. The receptors originated from a person aged 18-65 years who received the Ad26.COV2.S COVID-19 vaccine or a placebo.

The chain links TRBV14 to TRBJ2-1; a possible D gene is TRBD2 (6 bases). The CDR3 covers 17 residues. The germline CDR1 and CDR2 sequences are SGHDN and FVKESK. The ends were cut back, 3 bases at V and 4 bases at J, with 19 bases in the middle. The chain's CDR3 is CASSHLREPPPYNEQFF. The CDR3 bases are TGTGCCAGCAGCCACCTCCGGGAGCCCCCACCTTACAATGAGCAGTTCTTC. Full variable domain (missing parts from reference TRBV14 and TRBJ2-1): EAGVTQFPSHSVIEKGQTVTLRCDPISGHDNLYWYRRVMGKEIKFLLHFVKESKQDESGMPNNRFLAERTGGTYSTLKVQPAELEDSGVYFCASSHLREPPPYNEQFFGPGTRLTVL.

The chain joins TRBV9 to TRBJ2-7; possibly TRBD2 for D (5 bases). In germline, CDR1 is SGDLS, CDR2 YYNGEE. This CDR3 is 15 amino acids long. With 0 bases removed from V and 3 bases from J, the gap between germline ends came to 13 bases. CDR3 loop: CASSVGRSASYEQYF. For the CDR3, the DNA is TGTGCCAGCAGCGTAGGGAGGTCCGCAAGCTACGAGCAGTACTTC.

This clone has only one observation. V gene TRBV5-1 combines with J gene TRBJ2-2, with no clear D. Germline values: CDR1 SGHRS, CDR2 YFSETQ. This CDR3 is 14 amino acids long. The V and J ends lost 2 bases and 2 bases respectively, with 7 bases between them. CDR3 protein: CASSLRENTGELFF. The CDR3 DNA reads TGCGCCAGCAGCTTAAGGGAAAACACCGGGGAGCTGTTTTTT.

This chain links TRBV7-9 with TRBJ1-4; D may be TRBD1 (5 bases). CDR1 SEHNR and CDR2 FQNEAQ come from the germline V gene (reference sequence). V lost 4 bases to trimming and J lost 3 bases, with 12 bases between them. The length of the CDR3 is 15 residues. In nucleotides, the CDR3 is TGTGCCAGCAGCTCGCGGGGGTCCCCTAATGAAAAACTGTTTTTT. It specifies CASSSRGSPNEKLFF.

This sequence joins TRBV6-5 and TRBJ1-5; no firm D call. The CDR3 covers 14 residues. V lost 0 bases and J 6 bases, leaving 9 bases between the germline ends. In germline, CDR1 is MNHEY, CDR2 SVGAGI. For the CDR3, the DNA is TGTGCCAGCAGTTACTCTGGGCAGCTTCAGCCCCAGCATTTT. As protein: CASSYSGQLQPQHF.

The chain is built from TRBV19 and TRBJ2-7, with no clear D. The CDR3 is 15 amino acids. Germline loops: CDR1 LNHDA, CDR2 SQIVND (reference sequence). V was trimmed by 1 base and J by 7 bases, leaving 17 bases between them. In DNA form, the CDR3 reads TGTGCCAGTAGTATAGGCGTAGGGATTCATCGAGAGCAGTACTTC. Protein sequence: CASSIGVGIHREQYF.

The chain has TRBV3-1 (or the pseudogene TRBV3-2) and TRBJ2-7, with 7 bases that match TRBD1. Trimming took 5 bases from V and 6 from J; bases not matched to a gene: 10. The CDR3 spans 14 residues. Germline loops: CDR1 LGHDT, CDR2 YNNKEL (reference sequence). CDR3 residues: CASSSRQGASEQYF. The DNA of the CDR3 is TGTGCCAGCAGCTCCCGACAGGGAGCATCCGAGCAGTACTTC.